Sequencing of this TCR beta chain was carried out in a study of T cell responses to AZD1222 COVID-19 vaccine. TCRdb keeps only in-frame clones here, not all; method: immunoSEQ multiplex PCR. The sample lists around 130,000 clones; more than 70% were seen once. Germline CDR1 reads MNHEY; CDR2 reads SMNVEV (reference sequence). V was pared by 5 bases and J by 5 bases, with 8 bases between. CDR3 length equals 12 residues. Study-level findings and limits: White British ancestry dominated among donors, who included more females, and clonal diversity was possibly underestimated. Only after the peak T cell response were repertoires sampled. Spike-specific TCR repertoires showed rising breadth and depth after two AZD1222 doses.

This clone has only one observation. What it binds is unknown. The receptor comes from an adult who received the AZD1222 COVID-19 vaccine. The rearrangement uses TRBV27 and TRBJ2-3; no firm D call. The starting material was peripheral blood, obtained 28 days after the second AZD1222 dose. The CDR3 spells CASSGGGDTQYF. In nucleotides, the CDR3 is TGTGCCAGCAGTGGCGGTGGAGATACGCAGTATTTT.